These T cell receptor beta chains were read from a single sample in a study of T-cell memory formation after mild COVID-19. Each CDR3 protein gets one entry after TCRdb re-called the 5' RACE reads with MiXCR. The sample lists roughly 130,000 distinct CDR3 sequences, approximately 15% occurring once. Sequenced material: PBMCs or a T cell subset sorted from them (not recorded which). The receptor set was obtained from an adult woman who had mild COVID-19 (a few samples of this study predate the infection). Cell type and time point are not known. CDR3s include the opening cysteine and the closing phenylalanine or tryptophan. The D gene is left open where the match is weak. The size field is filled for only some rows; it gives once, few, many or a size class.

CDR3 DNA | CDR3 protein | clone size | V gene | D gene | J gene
TGCGCCAGCAGCTTGACTAGCGGGAGCTCCGCGGCCACCGGGGAGCTGTTTTTT | CASSLTSGSSAATGELFF | few | TRBV5-1 | TRBD2 | TRBJ2-2
TGTGCCAGCAGCCAAGACGCTTACGGCACTGGCTACACCTTC | CASSQDAYGTGYTF | - | TRBV3-1 | - | TRBJ1-2
TGTGCCAGCAGCTTAGCCCAGCGGGGGTACAATGAGCAGTTCTTC | CASSLAQRGYNEQFF | - | TRBV11-2 | TRBD2 | TRBJ2-1
TGCAGCGTTGGAGGGAACGAGCAGTACTTC | CSVGGNEQYF | - | TRBV29-1 | - | TRBJ2-7
TGTGCCAGCAGGACGGACAGTCGCTCTGGAAACACCATATATTTT | CASRTDSRSGNTIYF | - | TRBV12-3/TRBV12-4 | - | TRBJ1-3
TGCAGTGCTAGAGCTAGCGGGGGAGGGACCGGGGAGCTGTTTTTT | CSARASGGGTGELFF | - | TRBV20-1 | TRBD2 | TRBJ2-2
TGCGCCAGCAGCCAAGAGCCCAGGGTAAACAATGAGCAGTTCTTC | CASSQEPRVNNEQFF | - | TRBV4-3 | - | TRBJ2-1
TGTGCCAGCAGCCCCCGGGGGCGATCAAATTCACCCCTCCACTTT | CASSPRGRSNSPLHF | many | TRBV5-6 | - | TRBJ1-6
TGTGCCAGCAGTTTATTGACTAGTAACACCGGGGAGCTGTTTTTT | CASSLLTSNTGELFF | - | TRBV12-3/TRBV12-4 | - | TRBJ2-2
TGTGCCACCAGTGGAGCAAGGGGCCCGAGCACTGAAGCTTTCTTT | CATSGARGPSTEAFF | - | TRBV24-1 | - | TRBJ1-1
TGCAGTGCCAGGGGGGGCAATCAGCCCCAGCATTTT | CSARGGNQPQHF | - | TRBV20-1 | TRBD1 | TRBJ1-5
TGTGCCAGCACTTCTAAGGGTAGGAACGAGCAGTACTTC | CASTSKGRNEQYF | - | TRBV27 | - | TRBJ2-7